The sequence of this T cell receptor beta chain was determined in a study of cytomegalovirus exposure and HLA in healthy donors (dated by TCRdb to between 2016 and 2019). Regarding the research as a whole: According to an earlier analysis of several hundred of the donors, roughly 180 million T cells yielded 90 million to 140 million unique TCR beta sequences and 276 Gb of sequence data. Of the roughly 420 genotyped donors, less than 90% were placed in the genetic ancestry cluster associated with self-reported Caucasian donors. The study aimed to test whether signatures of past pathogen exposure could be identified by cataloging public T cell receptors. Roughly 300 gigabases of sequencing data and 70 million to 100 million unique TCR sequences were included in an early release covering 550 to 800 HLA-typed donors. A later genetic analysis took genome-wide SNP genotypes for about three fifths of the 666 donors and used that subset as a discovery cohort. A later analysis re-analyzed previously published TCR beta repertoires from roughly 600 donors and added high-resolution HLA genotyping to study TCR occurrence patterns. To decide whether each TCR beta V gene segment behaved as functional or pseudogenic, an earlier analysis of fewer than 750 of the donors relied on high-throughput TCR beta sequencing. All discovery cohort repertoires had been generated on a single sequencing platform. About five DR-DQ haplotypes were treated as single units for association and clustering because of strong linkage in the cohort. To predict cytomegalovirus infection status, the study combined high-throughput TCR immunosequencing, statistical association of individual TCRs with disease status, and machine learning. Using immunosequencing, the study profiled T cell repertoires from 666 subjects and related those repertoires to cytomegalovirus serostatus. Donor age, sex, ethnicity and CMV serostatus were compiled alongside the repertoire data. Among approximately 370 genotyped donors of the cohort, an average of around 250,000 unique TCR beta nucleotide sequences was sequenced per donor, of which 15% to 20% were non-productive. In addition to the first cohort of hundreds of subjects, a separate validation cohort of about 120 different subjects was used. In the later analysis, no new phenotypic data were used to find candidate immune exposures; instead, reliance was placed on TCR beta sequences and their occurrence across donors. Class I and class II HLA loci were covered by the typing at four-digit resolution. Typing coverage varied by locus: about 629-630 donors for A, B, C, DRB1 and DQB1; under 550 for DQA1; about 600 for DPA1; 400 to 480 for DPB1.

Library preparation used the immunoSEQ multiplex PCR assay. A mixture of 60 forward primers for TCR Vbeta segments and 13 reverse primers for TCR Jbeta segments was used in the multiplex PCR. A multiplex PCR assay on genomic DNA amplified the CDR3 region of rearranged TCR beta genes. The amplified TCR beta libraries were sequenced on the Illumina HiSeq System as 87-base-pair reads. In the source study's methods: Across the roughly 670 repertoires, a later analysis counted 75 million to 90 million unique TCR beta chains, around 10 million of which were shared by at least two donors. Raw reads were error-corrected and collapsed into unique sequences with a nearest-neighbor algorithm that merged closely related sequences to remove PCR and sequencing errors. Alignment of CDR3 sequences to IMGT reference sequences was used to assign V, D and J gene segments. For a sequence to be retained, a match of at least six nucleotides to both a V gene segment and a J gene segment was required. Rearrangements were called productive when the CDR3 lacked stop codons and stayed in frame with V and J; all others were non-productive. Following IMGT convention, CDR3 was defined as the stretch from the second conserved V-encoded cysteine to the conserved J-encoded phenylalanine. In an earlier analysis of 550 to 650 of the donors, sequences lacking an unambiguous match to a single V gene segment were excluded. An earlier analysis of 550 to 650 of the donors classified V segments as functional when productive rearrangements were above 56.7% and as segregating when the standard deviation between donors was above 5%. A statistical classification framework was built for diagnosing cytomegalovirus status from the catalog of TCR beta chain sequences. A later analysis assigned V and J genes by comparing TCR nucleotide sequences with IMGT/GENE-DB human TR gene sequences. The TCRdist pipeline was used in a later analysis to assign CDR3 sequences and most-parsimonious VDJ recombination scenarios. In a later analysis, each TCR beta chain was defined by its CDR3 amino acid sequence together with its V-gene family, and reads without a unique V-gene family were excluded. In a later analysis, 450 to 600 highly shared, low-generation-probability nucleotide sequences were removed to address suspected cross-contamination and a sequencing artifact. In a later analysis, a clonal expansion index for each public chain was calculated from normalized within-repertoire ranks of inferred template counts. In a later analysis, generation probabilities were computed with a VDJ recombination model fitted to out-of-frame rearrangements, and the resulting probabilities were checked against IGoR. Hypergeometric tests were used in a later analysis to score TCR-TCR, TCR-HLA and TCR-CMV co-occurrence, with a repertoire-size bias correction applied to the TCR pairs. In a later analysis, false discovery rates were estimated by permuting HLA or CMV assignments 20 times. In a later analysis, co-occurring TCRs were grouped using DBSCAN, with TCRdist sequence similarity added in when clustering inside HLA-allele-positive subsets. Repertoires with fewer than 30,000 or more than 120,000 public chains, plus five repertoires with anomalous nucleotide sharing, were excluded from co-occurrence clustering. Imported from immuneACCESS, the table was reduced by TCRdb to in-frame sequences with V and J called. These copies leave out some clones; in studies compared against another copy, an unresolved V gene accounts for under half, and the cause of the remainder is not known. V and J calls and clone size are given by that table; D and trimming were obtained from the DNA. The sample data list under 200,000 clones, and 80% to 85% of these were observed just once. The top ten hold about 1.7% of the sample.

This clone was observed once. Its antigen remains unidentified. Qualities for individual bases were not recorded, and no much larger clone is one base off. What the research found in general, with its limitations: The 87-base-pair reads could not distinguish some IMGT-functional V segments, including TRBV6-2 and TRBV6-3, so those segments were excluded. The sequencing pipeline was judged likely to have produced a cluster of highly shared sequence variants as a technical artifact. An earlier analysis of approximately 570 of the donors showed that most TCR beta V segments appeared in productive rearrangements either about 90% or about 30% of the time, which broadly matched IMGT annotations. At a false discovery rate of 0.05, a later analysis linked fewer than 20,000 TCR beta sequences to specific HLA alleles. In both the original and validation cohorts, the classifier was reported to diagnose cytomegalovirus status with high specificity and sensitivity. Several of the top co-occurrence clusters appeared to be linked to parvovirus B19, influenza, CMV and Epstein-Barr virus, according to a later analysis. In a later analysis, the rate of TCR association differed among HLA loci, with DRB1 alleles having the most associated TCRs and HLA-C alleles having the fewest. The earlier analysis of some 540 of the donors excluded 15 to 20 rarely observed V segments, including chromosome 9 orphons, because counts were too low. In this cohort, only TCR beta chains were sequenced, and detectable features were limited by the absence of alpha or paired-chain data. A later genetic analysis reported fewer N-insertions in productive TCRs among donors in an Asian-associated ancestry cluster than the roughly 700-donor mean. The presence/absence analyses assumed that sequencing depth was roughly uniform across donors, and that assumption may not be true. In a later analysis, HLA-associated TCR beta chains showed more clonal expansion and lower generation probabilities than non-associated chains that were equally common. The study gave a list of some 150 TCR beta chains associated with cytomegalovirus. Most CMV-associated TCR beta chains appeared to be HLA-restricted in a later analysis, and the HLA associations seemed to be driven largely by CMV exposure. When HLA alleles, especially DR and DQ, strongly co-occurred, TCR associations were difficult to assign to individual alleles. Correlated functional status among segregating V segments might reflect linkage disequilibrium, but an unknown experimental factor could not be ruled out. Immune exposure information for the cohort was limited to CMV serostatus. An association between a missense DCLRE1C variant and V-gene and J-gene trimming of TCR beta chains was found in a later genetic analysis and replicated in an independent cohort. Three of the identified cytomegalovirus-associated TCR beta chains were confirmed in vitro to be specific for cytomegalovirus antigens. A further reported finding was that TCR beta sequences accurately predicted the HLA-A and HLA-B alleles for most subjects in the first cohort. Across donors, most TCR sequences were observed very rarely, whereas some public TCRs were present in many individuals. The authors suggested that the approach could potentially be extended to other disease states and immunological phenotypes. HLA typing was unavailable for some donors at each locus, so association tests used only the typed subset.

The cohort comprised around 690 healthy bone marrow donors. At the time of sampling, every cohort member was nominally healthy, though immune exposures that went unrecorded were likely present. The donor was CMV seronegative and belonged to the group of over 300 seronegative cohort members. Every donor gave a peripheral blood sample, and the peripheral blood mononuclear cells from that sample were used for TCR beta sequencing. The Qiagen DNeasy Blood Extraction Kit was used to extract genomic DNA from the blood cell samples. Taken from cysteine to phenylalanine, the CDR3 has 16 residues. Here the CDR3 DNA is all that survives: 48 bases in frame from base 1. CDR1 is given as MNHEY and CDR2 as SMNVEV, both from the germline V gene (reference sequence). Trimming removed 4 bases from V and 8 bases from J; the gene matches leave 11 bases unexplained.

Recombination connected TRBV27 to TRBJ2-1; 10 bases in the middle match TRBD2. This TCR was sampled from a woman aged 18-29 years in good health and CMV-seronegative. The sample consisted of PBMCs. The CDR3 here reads CASSSVSGRSSYEQFF. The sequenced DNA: TGTGCCAGCAGTTCGGTTAGCGGGAGGTCTAGCTATGAGCAGTTCTTC.